This TCR beta chain was recorded in a study of cytomegalovirus exposure and HLA in healthy donors. Across the whole study: Earlier, 150 million to 200 million T cells were analyzed, and 117 million unique TCR beta sequences were found among them.

The germline V gene has CDR1 SGHAT and CDR2 FQNNGV. J lost 0 bases, V lost 5 bases, and 3 bases had no gene match. The CDR3 totals 16 residues. For this clone: Antigen unknown.

Study-level results: A previous analysis found most TCR beta V segments productive roughly 87% or roughly 30% of the time. Sequences of the TCR beta chain were said to predict the HLA-A and HLA-B alleles of most subjects accurately.

Use of 60 Vbeta and 13 Jbeta primers characterized the PCR. This table comes from immunoSEQ multiplex PCR, and its TCRdb copy is limited to in-frame clones, with some not included. Reported are almost 45,000 clones; the ten largest clones contain more than 8%. The sequence was obtained from a male donor in good health and CMV-seronegative. The V gene is TRBV11-2, the J gene TRBJ2-1, with 11 positions matching TRBD2. The sequenced material came from PBMCs. The CDR3 region is CASSAGLAVSYNEQFF. The CDR3 DNA follows: TGTGCCAGCAGCGCGGGACTAGCGGTCTCCTACAATGAGCAGTTCTTC.